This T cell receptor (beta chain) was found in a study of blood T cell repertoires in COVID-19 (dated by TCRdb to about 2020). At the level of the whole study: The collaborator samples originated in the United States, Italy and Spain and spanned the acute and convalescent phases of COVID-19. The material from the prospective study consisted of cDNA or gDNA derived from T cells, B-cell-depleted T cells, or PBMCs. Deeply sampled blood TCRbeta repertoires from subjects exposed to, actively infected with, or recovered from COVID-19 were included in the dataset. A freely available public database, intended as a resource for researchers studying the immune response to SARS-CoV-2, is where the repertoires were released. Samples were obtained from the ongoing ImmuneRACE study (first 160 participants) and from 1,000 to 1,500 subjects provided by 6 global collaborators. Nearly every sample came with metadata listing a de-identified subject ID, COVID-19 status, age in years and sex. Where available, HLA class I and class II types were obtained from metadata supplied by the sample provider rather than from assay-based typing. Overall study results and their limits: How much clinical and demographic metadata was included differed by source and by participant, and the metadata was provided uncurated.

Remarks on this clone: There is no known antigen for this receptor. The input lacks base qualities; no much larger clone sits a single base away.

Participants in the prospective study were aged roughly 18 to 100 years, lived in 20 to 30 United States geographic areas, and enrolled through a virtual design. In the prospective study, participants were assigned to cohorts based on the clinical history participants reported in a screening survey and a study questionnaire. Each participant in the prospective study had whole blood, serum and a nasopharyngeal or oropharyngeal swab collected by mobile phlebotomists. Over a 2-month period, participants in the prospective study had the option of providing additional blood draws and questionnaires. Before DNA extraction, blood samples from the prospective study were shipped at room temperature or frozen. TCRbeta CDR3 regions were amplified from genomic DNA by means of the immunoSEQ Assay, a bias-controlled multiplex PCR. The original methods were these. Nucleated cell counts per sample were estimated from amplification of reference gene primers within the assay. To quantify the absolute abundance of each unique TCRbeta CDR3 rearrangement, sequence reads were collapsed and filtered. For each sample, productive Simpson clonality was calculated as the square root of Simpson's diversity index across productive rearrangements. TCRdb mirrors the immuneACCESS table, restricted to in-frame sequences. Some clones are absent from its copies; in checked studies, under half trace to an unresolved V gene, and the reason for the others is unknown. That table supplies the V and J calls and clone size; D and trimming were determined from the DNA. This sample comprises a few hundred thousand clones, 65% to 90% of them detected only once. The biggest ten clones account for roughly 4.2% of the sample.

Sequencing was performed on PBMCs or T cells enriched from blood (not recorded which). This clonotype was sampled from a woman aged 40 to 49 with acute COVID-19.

The sequenced DNA: TGTGCCAGCAGTGTTCCAGACAGCACAAATCAGCCCCAGCATTTT. Translated, it reads CASSVPDSTNQPQHF. The chain employs TRBV28 and TRBJ1-5, and TRBD1 may be the D gene, going by 5 matching bases. The germline V gene supplies CDR1 MDHEN and CDR2 SYDVKM. Taken from cysteine to phenylalanine, the CDR3 has 15 residues. Only CDR3 DNA is held: 45 bases, read in frame from base 1. V is pared back by 5 bases and J by 4 bases, with 15 bases lying between the germline termini. When the CDR3 is completed using the reference TRBV28 and TRBJ1-5 genes on either side, the full variable domain is DVKVTQSSRYLVKRTGEKVFLECVQDMDHENMFWYRQDPGLGLRLIYFSYDVKMKEKGDIPEGYSVSREKKERFSLILESASTNQTSMYLCASSVPDSTNQPQHFGDGTRLSIL.